This T cell receptor (beta chain) was identified during a study of cytomegalovirus exposure and HLA in healthy donors. The CDR3 runs 16 residues. With 2 bases clipped from V and 3 bases from J, the junction kept 5 bases outside the gene matches. Germline lookup yields CDR1 SGHNT and CDR2 YYREEE (reference sequence). Of note for this clone: Its antigen is currently unknown.

Primers for the PCR totalled 60 Vbeta and 13 Jbeta. Assay: immunoSEQ multiplex PCR; the TCRdb copy retains only in-frame clones and omits some. This table holds approximately 180,000 clones, 85% to 90% found once. Notes on the study in general: Further analysis, carried out later, found HLA-associated TCR beta chains more clonally expanded than equally common other chains.

The clonotype originates from a woman aged 18-29 years in good health and CMV-seronegative. What was sequenced was PBMCs. V is TRBV5-4 and J is TRBJ2-5, with TRBD2 identical over 12 bases. The CDR3 bases are TGTGCCAGCAGCTTAGGACTAGCGGGAATTAAAGAGACCCAGTACTTC. It translates to CASSLGLAGIKETQYF.